The clone carrying this T cell receptor beta chain was counted ten times or more. Its antigen is not identified. Researchers took RNA transcripts and amplified the TCR beta CDR3 regions from them. An initial round of RT-PCR targeting the TCR CDR3 relied on the HTBI primer set. TCRdb analysed the multiplex PCR reads with MiXCR anew, one entry per CDR3 protein. Of some 740,000 distinct CDR3 sequences in the sample, about 15% are singletons; the top ten hold about 9.4%. The data derive from a study of T cells in Graves' hyperthyroidism and ophthalmopathy. Points from the study as a whole: Model-based prediction identified ophthalmopathy a median roughly 5.9 months prior to its onset. Most expanded thyroid clonotypes above 0.001 recurred in blood.

V dropped 1 base and J dropped 2 bases, with 8 bases sitting between them. This CDR3 spans 14 amino acids. The germline V gene encodes CDR1 SGHAT and CDR2 FQDESV (reference sequence). This rearrangement joins TRBV11-1 to TRBJ1-1, with no clear D. This sequence originates from a woman between 18 and 29 years old with Graves' hyperthyroidism. What was sequenced was blood. Here the CDR3 reads CASSLVGKNTEAFF. The CDR3 region has the DNA TGTGCCAGCAGCTTAGTGGGTAAAAACACTGAAGCTTTCTTT.